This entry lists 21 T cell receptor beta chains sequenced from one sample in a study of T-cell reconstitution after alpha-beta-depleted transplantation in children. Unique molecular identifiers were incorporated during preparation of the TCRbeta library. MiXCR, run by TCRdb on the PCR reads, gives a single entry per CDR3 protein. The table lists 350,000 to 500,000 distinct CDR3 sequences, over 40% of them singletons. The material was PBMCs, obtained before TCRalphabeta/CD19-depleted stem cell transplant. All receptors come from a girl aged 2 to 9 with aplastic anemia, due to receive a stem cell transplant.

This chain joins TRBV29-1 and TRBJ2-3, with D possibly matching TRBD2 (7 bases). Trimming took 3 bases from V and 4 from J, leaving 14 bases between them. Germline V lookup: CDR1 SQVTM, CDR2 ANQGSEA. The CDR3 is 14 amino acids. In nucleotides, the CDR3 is TGCAGCGTTGACCACAGGGAGGGAGCAGATACGCAGTATTTT. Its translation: CSVDHREGADTQYF.

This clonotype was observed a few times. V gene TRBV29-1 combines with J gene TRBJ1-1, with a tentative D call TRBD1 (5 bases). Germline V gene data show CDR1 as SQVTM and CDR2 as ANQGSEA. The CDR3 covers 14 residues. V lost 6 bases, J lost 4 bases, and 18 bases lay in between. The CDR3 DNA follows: TGCAGCGTCGATATTTCAGGGACGGGCACTGAAGCTTTCTTT. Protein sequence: CSVDISGTGTEAFF.

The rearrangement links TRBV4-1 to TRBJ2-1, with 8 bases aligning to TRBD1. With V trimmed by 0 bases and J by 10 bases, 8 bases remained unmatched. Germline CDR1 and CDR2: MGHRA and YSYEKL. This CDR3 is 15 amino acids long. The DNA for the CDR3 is TGCGCCAGCAGCCAAGAGGGACAGGCGGTGAGCGAGCAGTTCTTC. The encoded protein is CASSQEGQAVSEQFF.

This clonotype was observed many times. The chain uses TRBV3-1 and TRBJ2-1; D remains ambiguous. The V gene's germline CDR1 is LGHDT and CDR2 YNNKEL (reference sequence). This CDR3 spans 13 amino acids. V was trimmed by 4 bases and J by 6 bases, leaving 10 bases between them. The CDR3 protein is CASSRLGFNEQFF. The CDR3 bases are TGTGCCAGCAGCCGCCTAGGCTTCAATGAGCAGTTCTTC.

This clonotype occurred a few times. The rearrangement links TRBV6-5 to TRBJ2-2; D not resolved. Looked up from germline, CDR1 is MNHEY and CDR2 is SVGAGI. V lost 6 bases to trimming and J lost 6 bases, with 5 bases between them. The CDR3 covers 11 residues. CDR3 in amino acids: CASRWAGELFF. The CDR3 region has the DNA TGTGCCAGCAGATGGGCCGGGGAGCTGTTTTTT.

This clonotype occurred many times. CDR3 region: CSARDRVKNGYTF. CDR3 nucleotide sequence: TGCAGTGCTAGGGACAGGGTTAAAAATGGCTACACCTTC. The chain is built from TRBV20-1 and TRBJ1-2; 8 bases map to TRBD1. Germline lookup yields CDR1 DFQATT and CDR2 SNEGSKA (reference sequence). The length of the CDR3 is 13 residues. The trim removed 3 bases at V and 6 bases at J, leaving 6 bases unmatched.

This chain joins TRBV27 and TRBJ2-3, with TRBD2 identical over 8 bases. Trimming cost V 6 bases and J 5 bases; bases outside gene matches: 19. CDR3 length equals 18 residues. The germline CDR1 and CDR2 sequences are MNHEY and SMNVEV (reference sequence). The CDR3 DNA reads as TGTGCCAGCAGCCCTCAACGAACGGGAGGGCCTATTGGAGATACGCAGTATTTT. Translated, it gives CASSPQRTGGPIGDTQYF.

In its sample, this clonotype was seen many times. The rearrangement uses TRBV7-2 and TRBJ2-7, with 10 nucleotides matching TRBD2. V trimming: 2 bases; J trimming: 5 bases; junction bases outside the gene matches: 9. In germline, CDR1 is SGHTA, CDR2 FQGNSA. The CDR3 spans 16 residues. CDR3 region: CASSLRPRLAGDEQYF. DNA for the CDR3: TGTGCCAGCAGCTTACGGCCCCGGCTAGCGGGAGACGAGCAGTACTTC.

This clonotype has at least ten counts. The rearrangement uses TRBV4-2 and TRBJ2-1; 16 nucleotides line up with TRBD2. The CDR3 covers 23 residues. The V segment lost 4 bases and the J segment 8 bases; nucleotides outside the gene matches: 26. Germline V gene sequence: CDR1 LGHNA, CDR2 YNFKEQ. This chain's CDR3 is CASSPPRGTPGLAGGAALDEQFF. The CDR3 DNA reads TGTGCCAGCAGCCCCCCTCGAGGGACTCCGGGACTAGCGGGAGGGGCTGCCTTGGATGAGCAGTTCTTC.

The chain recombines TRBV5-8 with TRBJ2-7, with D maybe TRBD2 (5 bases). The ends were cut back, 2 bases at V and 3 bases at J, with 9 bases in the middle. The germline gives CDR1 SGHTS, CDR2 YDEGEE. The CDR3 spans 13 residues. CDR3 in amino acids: CASSFGRDYEQYF. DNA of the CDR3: TGTGCCAGCAGCTTTGGACGGGACTACGAGCAGTACTTC.

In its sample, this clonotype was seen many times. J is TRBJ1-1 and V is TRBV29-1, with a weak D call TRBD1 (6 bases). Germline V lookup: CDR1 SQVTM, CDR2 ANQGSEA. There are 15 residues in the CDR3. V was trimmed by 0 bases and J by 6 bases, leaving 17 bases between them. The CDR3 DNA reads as TGCAGCGTTGAAGAGTACGGGGTAGGGGGGTCTGAAGCTTTCTTT. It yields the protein CSVEEYGVGGSEAFF.

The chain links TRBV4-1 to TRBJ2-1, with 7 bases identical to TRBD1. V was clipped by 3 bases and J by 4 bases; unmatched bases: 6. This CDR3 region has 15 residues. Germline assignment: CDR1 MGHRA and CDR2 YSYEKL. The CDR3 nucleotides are TGCGCCAGCAGCCAGCCGGGACAGCAATACAATGAGCAGTTCTTC. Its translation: CASSQPGQQYNEQFF.

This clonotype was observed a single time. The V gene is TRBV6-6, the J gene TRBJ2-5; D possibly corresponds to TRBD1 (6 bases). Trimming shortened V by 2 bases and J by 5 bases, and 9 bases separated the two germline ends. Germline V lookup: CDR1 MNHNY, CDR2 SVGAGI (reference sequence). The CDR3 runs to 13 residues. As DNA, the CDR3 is TGTGCCAGCAGTTACAGGGGGTCGGAGACCCAGTACTTC. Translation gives CASSYRGSETQYF.

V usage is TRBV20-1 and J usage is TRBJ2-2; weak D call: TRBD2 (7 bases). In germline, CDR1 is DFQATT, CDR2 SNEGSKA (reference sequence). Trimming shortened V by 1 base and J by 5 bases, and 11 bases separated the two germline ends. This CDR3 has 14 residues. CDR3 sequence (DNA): TGCAGTGCTAGAGGGGGGCGGGGGACCGGGGAGCTGTTTTTT. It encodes CSARGGRGTGELFF.

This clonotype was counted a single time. DNA of the CDR3: TGTGCCAGCAGCCCTCATTGGGAGGGGGAGACCCAGTACTTC. This gives the protein CASSPHWEGETQYF. The chain recombines TRBV7-3 with TRBJ2-5; TRBD2 aligns across 7 bases. Germline CDR1 is SGHTA and CDR2 is FQGTGA. This CDR3 contains 14 residues. J lost 5 bases, V lost 5 bases, and 8 bases had no gene match.

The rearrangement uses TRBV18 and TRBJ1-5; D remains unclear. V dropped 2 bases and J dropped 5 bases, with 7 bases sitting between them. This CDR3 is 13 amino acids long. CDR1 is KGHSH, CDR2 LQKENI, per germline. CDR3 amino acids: CASSPARDQPQHF. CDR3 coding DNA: TGTGCCAGCTCACCAGCCCGGGATCAGCCCCAGCATTTT. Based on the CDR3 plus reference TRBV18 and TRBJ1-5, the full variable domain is NAGVMQNPRHLVRRRGQEARLRCSPMKGHSHVYWYRQLPEEGLKFMVYLQKENIIDESGMPKERFSAEFPKEGPSILRIQQVVRGDSAAYFCASSPARDQPQHFGDGTRLSIL.

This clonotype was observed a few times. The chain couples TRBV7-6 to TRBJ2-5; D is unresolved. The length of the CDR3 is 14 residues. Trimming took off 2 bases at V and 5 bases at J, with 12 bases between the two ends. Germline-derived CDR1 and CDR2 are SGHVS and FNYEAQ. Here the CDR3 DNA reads TGTGCCAGCAGCTTACTCGAAGATCGGGAGACCCAGTACTTC. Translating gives CASSLLEDRETQYF.

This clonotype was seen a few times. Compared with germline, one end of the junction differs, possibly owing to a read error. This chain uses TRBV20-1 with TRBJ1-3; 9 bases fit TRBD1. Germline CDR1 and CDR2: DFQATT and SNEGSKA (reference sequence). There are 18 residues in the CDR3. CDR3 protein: CCARDLAGTGLSGNTIYF. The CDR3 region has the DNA TGCTGTGCTAGAGATTTGGCCGGGACAGGGCTTTCTGGAAACACCATATATTTT.

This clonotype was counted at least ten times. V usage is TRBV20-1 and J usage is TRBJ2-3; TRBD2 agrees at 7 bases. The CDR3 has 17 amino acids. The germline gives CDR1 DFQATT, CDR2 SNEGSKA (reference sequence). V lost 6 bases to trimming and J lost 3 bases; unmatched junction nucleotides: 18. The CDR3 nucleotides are TGCAGTGCCGCGACTAGCAGCTACCTCGAGGGGACAGATACGCAGTATTTT. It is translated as CSAATSSYLEGTDTQYF.

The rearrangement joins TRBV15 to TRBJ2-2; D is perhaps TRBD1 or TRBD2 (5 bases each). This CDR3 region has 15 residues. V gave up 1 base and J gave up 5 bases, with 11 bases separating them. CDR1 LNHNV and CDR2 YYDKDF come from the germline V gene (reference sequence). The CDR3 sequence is CATSRGDGDTGELFF. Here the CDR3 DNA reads TGTGCCACCAGCAGAGGGGACGGAGATACCGGGGAGCTGTTTTTT.

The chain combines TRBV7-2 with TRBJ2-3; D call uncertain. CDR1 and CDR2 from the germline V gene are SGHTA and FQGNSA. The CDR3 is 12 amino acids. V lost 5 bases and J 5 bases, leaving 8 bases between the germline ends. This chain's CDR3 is CASSTIGDTQYF. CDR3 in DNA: TGTGCCAGCAGCACAATAGGAGATACGCAGTATTTT.